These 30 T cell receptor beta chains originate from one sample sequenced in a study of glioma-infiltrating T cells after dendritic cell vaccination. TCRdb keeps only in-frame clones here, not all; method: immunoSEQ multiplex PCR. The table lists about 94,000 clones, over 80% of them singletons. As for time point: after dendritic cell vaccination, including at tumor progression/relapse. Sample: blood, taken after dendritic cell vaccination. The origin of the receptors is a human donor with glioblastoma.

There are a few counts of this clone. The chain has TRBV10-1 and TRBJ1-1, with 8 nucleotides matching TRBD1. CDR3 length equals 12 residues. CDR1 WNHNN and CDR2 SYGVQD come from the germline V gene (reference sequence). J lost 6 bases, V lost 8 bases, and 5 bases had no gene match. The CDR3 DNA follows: TGCGCCAGCGGACCGGACAGGGCTGAAGCTTTCTTT. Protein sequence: CASGPDRAEAFF.

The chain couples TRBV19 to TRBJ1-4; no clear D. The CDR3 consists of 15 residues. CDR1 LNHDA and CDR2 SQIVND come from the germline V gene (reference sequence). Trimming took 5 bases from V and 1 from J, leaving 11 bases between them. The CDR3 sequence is CASSSGVGTNEKLFF. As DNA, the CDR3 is TGTGCCAGTAGTTCCGGAGTGGGAACTAATGAAAAACTGTTTTTT.

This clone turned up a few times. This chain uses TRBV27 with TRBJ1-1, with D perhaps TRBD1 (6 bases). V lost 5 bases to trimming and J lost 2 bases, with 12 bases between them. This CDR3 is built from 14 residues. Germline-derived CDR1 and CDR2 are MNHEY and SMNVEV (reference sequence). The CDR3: CASSAGTPNTEAFF. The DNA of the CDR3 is TGTGCCAGCAGTGCCGGGACACCCAACACTGAAGCTTTCTTT.

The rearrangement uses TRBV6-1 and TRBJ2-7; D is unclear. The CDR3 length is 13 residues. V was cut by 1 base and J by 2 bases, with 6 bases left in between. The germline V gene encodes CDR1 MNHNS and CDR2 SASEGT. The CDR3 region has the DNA TGTGCCAGCAGTGAAGGAACTCCCTACGAGCAGTACTTC. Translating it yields CASSEGTPYEQYF.

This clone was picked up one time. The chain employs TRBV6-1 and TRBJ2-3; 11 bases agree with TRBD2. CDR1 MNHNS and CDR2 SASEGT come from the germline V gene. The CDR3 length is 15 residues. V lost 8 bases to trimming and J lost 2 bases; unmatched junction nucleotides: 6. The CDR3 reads CASYTTSGNTDTQYF. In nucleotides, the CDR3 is TGTGCCAGCTATACGACTAGCGGGAACACAGATACGCAGTATTTT.

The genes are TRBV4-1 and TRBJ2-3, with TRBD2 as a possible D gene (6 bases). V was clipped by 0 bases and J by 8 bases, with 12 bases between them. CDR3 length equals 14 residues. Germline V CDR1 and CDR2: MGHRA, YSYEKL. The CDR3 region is CASSQEERARTQYF. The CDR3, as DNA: TGCGCCAGCAGCCAAGAGGAGCGGGCCCGTACGCAGTATTTT.

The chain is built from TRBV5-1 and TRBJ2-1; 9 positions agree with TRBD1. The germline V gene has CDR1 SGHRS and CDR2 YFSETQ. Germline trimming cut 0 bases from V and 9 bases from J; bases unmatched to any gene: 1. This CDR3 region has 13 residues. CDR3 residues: CASSLADRGEQFF. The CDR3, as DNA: TGCGCCAGCAGCTTGGCGGACAGGGGTGAGCAGTTCTTC.

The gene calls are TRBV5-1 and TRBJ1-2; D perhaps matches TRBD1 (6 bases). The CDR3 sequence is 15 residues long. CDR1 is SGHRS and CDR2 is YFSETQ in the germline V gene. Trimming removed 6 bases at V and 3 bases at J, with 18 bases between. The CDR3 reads CASTLGGAIDYGYTF. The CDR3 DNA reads TGCGCCAGCACCCTGGGGGGGGCGATAGACTATGGCTACACCTTC.

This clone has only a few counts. DNA of the CDR3: TGTGCCAGCAGTTTTAAAGCGGGGGGGGGCATAGATACGCAGTATTTT. It encodes CASSFKAGGGIDTQYF. The chain uses TRBV7-2 and TRBJ2-3; 10 bases align to TRBD2. The germline CDR1 and CDR2 sequences are SGHTA and FQGNSA. The CDR3 contains 16 residues. J was trimmed by 5 bases and V by 6 bases; bases with no gene match: 11.

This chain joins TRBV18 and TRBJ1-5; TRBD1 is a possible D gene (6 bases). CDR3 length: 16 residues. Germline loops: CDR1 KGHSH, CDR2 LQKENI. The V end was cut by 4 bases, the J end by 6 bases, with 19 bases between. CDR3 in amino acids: CASSQPGGAVGQPQHF. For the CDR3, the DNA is TGTGCCAGCTCACAACCCGGGGGGGCGGTCGGTCAGCCCCAGCATTTT.

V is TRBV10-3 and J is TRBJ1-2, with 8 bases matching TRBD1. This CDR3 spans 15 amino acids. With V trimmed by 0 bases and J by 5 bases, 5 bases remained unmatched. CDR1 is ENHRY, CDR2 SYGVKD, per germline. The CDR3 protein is CAISESTGAGYGYTF. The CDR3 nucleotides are TGTGCCATCAGTGAGTCGACAGGGGCAGGGTATGGCTACACCTTC.

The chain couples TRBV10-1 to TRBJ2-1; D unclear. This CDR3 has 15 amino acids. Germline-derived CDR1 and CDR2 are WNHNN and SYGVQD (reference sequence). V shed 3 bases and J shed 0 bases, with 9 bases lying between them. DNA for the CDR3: TGCGCCAGCAGTGACCCCGCTAGCTCCTACAATGAGCAGTTCTTC. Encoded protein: CASSDPASSYNEQFF.

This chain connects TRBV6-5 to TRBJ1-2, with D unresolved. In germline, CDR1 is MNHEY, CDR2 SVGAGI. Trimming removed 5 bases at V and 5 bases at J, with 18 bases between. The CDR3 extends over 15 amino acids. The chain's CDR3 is CASSDWAGTGYGYTF. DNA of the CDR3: TGTGCCAGCAGTGACTGGGCGGGAACCGGTTATGGCTACACCTTC.

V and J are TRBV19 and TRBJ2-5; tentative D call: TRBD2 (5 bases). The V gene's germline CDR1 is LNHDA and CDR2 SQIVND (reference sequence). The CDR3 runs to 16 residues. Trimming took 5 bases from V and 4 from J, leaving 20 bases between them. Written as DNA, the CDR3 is TGTGCCAGTAGTTCGGCTGGGAGCCTCTGGGGAGAGACCCAGTACTTC. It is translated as CASSSAGSLWGETQYF.

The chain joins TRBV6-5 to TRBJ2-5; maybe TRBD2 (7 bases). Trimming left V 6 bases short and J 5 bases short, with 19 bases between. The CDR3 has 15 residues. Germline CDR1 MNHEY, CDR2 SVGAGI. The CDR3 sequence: CASSHFGGPGETQYF. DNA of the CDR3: TGTGCCAGCAGCCATTTCGGGGGGCCTGGGGAGACCCAGTACTTC.

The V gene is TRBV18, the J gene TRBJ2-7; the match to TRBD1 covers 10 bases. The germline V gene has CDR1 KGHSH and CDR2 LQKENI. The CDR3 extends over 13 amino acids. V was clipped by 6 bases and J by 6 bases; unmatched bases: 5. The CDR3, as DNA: TGTGCCAGCTCGGACAGGGGGTTCTCCGAGCAGTACTTC. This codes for CASSDRGFSEQYF.

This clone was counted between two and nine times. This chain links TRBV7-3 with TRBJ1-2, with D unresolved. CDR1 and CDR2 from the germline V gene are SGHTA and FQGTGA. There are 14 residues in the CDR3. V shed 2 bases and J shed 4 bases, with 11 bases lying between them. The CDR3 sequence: CASSLLGGRYGYTF. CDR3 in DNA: TGTGCCAGCAGCTTACTTGGAGGCCGCTATGGCTACACCTTC.

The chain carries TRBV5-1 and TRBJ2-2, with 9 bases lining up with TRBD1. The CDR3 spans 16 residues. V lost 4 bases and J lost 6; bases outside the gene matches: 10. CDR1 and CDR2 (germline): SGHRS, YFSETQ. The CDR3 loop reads CASSASGTGIAGELFF. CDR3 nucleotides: TGCGCCAGCAGCGCGTCCGGGACAGGGATAGCCGGGGAGCTGTTTTTT. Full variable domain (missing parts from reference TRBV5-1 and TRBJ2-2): KAGVTQTPRYLIKTRGQQVTLSCSPISGHRSVSWYQQTPGQGLQFLFEYFSETQRNKGNFPGRFSGRQFSNSRSEMNVSTLELGDSALYLCASSASGTGIAGELFFGEGSRLTVL.

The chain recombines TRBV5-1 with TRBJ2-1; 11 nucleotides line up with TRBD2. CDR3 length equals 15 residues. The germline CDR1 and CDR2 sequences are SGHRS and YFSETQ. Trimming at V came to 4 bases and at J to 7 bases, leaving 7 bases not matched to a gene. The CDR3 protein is CASSQTSGSSNEQFF. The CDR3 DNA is TGCGCCAGCAGCCAAACTAGCGGGAGTTCGAATGAGCAGTTCTTC.

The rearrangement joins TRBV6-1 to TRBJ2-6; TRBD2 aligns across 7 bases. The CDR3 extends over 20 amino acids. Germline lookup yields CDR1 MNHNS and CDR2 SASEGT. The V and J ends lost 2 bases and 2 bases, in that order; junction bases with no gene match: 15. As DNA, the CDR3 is TGTGCCAGCAGTGAAAATAGGGAGCGGGGCAGGTGGACTGGGGCCAACGTCCTGACTTTC. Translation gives CASSENRERGRWTGANVLTF.

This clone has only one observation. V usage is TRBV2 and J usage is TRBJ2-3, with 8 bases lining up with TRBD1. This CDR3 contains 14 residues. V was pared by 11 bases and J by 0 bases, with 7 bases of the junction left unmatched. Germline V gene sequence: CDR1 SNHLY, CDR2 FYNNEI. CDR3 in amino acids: CAGRQGRSTDTQYF. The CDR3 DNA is TGTGCCGGACGACAGGGGCGAAGCACAGATACGCAGTATTTT. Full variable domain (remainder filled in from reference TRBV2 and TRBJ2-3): EPEVTQTPSHQVTQMGQEVILRCVPISNHLYFYWYRQILGQKVEFLVSFYNNEISEKSEIFDDQFSVERPDGSNFTLKIRSTKLEDSAMYFCAGRQGRSTDTQYFGPGTRLTVL.

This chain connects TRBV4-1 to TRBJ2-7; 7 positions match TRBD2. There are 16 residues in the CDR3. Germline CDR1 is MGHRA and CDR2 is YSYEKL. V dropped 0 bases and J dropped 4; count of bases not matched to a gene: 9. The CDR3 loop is CASSQELGRRWYEQYF. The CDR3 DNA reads TGCGCCAGCAGCCAAGAGCTCGGGAGGCGATGGTACGAGCAGTACTTC.

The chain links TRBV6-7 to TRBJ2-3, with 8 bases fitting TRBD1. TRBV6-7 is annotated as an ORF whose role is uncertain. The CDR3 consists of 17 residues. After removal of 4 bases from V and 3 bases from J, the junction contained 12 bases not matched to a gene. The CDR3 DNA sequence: TGTGCCAGCAGTTTGGGTAAGATCAGGGGGCAGACAGATACGCAGTATTTT. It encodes CASSLGKIRGQTDTQYF.

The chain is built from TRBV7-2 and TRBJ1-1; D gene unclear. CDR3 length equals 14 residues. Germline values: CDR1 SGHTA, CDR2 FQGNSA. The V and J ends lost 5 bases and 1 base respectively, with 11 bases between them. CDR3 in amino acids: CASSLRTANTEAFF. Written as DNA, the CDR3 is TGTGCCAGCAGCCTCCGAACTGCGAACACTGAAGCTTTCTTT. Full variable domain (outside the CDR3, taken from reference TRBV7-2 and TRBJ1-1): GAGVSQSPSNKVTEKGKDVELRCDPISGHTALYWYRQSLGQGLEFLIYFQGNSAPDKSGLPSDRFSAERTGGSVSTLTIQRTQQEDSAVYLCASSLRTANTEAFFGQGTRLTVV.

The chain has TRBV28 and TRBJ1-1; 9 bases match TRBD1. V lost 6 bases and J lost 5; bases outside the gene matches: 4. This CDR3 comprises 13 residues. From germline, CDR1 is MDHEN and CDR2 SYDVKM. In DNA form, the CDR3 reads TGTGCCAGCAGGAGGGACAGGGTAACTGAAGCTTTCTTT. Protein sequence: CASRRDRVTEAFF.

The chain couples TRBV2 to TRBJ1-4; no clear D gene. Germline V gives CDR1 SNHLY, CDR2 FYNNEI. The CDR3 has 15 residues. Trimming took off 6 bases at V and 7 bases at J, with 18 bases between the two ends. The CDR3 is CASREGPAGGEKLFF. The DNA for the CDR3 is TGTGCCAGCAGGGAGGGTCCAGCGGGAGGTGAAAAACTGTTTTTT.

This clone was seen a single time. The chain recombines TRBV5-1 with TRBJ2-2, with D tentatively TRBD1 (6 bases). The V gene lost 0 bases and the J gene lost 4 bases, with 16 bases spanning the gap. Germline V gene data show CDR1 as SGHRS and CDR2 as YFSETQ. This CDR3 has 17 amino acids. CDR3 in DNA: TGCGCCAGCAGCTTGGGCACCGTGGCGACAGGCACCGGGGAGCTGTTTTTT. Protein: CASSLGTVATGTGELFF. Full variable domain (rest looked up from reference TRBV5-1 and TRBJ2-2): KAGVTQTPRYLIKTRGQQVTLSCSPISGHRSVSWYQQTPGQGLQFLFEYFSETQRNKGNFPGRFSGRQFSNSRSEMNVSTLELGDSALYLCASSLGTVATGTGELFFGEGSRLTVL.

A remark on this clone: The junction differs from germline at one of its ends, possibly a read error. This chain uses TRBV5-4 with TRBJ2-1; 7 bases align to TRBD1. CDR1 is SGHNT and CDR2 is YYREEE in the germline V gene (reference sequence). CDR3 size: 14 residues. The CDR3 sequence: CASSLATAGGTGVF. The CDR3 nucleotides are TGTGCCAGCAGCTTGGCCACGGCGGGCGGAACAGGGGTCTTC.

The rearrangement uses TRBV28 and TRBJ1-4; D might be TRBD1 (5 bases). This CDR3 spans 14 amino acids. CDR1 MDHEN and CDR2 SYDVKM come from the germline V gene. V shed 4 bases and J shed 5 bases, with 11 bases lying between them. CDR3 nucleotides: TGTGCCAGCAGTTCTAGGGGATTCAATGAAAAACTGTTTTTT. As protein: CASSSRGFNEKLFF.

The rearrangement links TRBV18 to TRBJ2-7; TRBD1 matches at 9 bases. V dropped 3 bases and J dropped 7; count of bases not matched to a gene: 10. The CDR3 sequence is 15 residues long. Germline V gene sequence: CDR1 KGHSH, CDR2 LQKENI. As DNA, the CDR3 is TGTGCCAGCTCACCCACCGGGACAGGGTCTCAAGAGCAGTACTTC. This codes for CASSPTGTGSQEQYF.